This TCR beta chain was found in a study of regulatory T cells in long-lasting Graves disease. V lost 6 bases and J 5 bases, leaving 19 bases between the germline ends. CDR1 and CDR2 (germline): MNHNS, SASEGT. This CDR3 has 15 amino acids. In its sample, this clonotype was seen many times. The TCR beta library used iRepertoire HTBI primers with Arm-PCR amplification of CDR3. In TCRdb, the multiplex PCR reads were re-called with MiXCR into one record per CDR3 protein. The repertoire has a few hundred thousand distinct CDR3 sequences, about 11% of them found once; the top ten carry approximately 19%. Described time point: newly diagnosed GD, antithyroid drugs for less than 3 months. PBMC RNA was the source of the TCR library. This sample also appeared in a second study, on T cells in Graves' hyperthyroidism and ophthalmopathy.

The chain combines TRBV6-1 with TRBJ1-2, with D possibly being TRBD1 (6 bases). The input for sequencing was peripheral blood mononuclear cells (PBMCs), taken at new diagnosis, from a patient treated with antithyroid drugs. The receptor was isolated from a woman aged 18 to 35 with Graves disease. The CDR3 spells CASSLTGQLGYGYTF. The CDR3 bases are TGTGCCAGCAGCCTTACAGGACAGTTGGGATATGGCTACACCTTC.